This entry lists 31 T cell receptor beta chains sequenced from one sample in a study of cytomegalovirus exposure and HLA in healthy donors. Primers: 60 Vbeta forward and 13 Jbeta reverse. The repertoire was sequenced with immunoSEQ multiplex PCR; TCRdb's copy has only in-frame clones and lacks some. This table holds some 150,000 clones, around 80% found once. Input material: PBMCs. The receptors originated from a female donor in good health and CMV-seropositive.

The chain has TRBV2 and TRBJ1-4, with 7 bases fitting TRBD1. The CDR3 has 14 residues. Germline loops: CDR1 SNHLY, CDR2 FYNNEI. After removal of 7 bases from V and 5 bases from J, the junction contained 7 bases not matched to a gene. CDR3 amino acids: CASNRQGKNEKLFF. The CDR3 DNA is TGTGCCAGCAACAGACAGGGTAAAAATGAAAAACTGTTTTTT.

This sequence joins TRBV18 and TRBJ2-3; the D gene is possibly TRBD1 (6 bases). There are 13 residues in the CDR3. The V end was cut by 5 bases, the J end by 6 bases, with 12 bases between. CDR1 KGHSH and CDR2 LQKENI come from the germline V gene. The DNA of the CDR3 is TGTGCCAGCTCAGTAACTAGGGGGGATACGCAGTATTTT. It encodes CASSVTRGDTQYF.

This clone appeared once. The V gene is TRBV9, the J gene TRBJ2-1; the match to TRBD2 covers 10 bases. Unmatched junction bases numbered 4, after V lost 4 bases and J lost 0 bases. The CDR3 has 16 amino acids. Germline lookup yields CDR1 SGDLS and CDR2 YYNGEE. CDR3 bases: TGTGCCAGCAGCACTAGCGGGGATGGCTCCTACAATGAGCAGTTCTTC. Amino acid sequence: CASSTSGDGSYNEQFF. The full variable domain, with the rest looked up from reference TRBV9 and TRBJ2-1, is DSGVTQTPKHLITATGQRVTLRCSPRSGDLSVYWYQQSLDQGLQFLIQYYNGEERAKGNILERFSAQQFPDLHSELNLSSLELGDSALYFCASSTSGDGSYNEQFFGPGTRLTVL.

There are a few counts of this clone. The genes are TRBV25-1 and TRBJ1-2; 8 bases map to TRBD1. V lost 4 bases to trimming and J lost 8 bases; unmatched junction nucleotides: 12. The CDR3 has 15 amino acids. Per germline, CDR1 MGHDK and CDR2 SYGVNS. The CDR3 protein is CASSAAEDRVAGYTF. For the CDR3, the DNA is TGTGCCAGCAGTGCCGCCGAGGACAGGGTGGCCGGCTACACCTTC.

This clone appeared many times. The genes are TRBV6-5 and TRBJ1-4; 7 positions match TRBD1. The ends lost 0 bases at V and 8 bases at J; junction bases unmatched: 6. The CDR3 loop spans 15 amino acids. Germline V gene data show CDR1 as MNHEY and CDR2 as SVGAGI. The CDR3 bases are TGTGCCAGCAGTTACTCTAAGGGGGCGCCGGAAAAACTGTTTTTT. Translation gives CASSYSKGAPEKLFF.

The chain combines TRBV7-8 with TRBJ1-5; 8 positions match TRBD1. Germline V CDR1 and CDR2: SGHVS, FQNEAQ. Trimming cost V 2 bases and J 7 bases; bases outside gene matches: 10. This CDR3 is built from 16 residues. For the CDR3, the DNA is TGTGCCAGCAGCTTATATAGACAGGGGACCGCCCAGCCCCAGCATTTT. Translated: CASSLYRQGTAQPQHF. The variable domain in full, completed from reference TRBV7-8 and TRBJ1-5, reads GAGVSQSPRYKVAKRGQDVALRCDPISGHVSLFWYQQALGQGPEFLTYFQNEAQLDKSGLPSDRFFAERPEGSVSTLKIQRTQQEDSAVYLCASSLYRQGTAQPQHFGDGTRLSIL.

The chain couples TRBV11-2 to TRBJ2-1; TRBD1 matches 7 bases. Germline-derived CDR1 and CDR2 are SGHAT and FQNNGV. V dropped 1 base and J dropped 7; count of bases not matched to a gene: 13. This CDR3 region has 17 residues. The CDR3 DNA reads TGTGCCAGCAGCTTAGGGCTAACAGGGGAAAGGTGGAATGAGCAGTTCTTC. Amino acid sequence: CASSLGLTGERWNEQFF.

The chain employs TRBV4-1 and TRBJ2-6, with D possibly being TRBD1 (6 bases). CDR1 and CDR2 from the germline V gene are MGHRA and YSYEKL. This CDR3 spans 18 amino acids. V dropped 0 bases and J dropped 0 bases, with 12 bases sitting between them. In DNA, the CDR3 is TGCGCCAGCAGCCAAGATGGCAGGGGCGTCTCTGGGGCCAACGTCCTGACTTTC. Protein: CASSQDGRGVSGANVLTF.

This clone was seen a few times. The J gene is TRBJ2-5, the V gene TRBV5-1; tentative D call: TRBD2 (5 bases). Germline loops: CDR1 SGHRS, CDR2 YFSETQ. V was cut by 3 bases and J by 2 bases, with 14 bases left in between. The CDR3 sequence is 15 residues long. As DNA, the CDR3 is TGCGCCAGCAGCTATGATGGGCGGGCGCAAGAGACCCAGTACTTC. Translated: CASSYDGRAQETQYF.

The V gene is TRBV15, the J gene TRBJ2-5; 7 bases fit TRBD1. CDR3 length: 16 amino acids. The junction had 6 bases not matched to a gene; V was cut back by 0 bases and J by 2 bases. CDR1 and CDR2 from the germline V gene are LNHNV and YYDKDF (reference sequence). CDR3 nucleotide sequence: TGTGCCACCAGCAGAGACCAGGGACAGTCTCAAGAGACCCAGTACTTC. It codes for CATSRDQGQSQETQYF.

This clone was found once. The chain uses TRBV18 and TRBJ2-1; 12 nucleotides line up with TRBD2. Trimming at V came to 2 bases and at J to 6 bases, leaving 5 bases not matched to a gene. Germline CDR1 KGHSH, CDR2 LQKENI. The CDR3 is made up of 16 amino acids. The CDR3 DNA sequence: TGTGCCAGCTCACCAACTGGACTAGCGGGATTCAATGAGCAGTTCTTC. This codes for CASSPTGLAGFNEQFF.

This clone was counted ten times or more. This chain joins TRBV7-9 and TRBJ1-3, with D perhaps TRBD1 (5 bases). With 5 bases removed from V and 1 base from J, the gap between germline ends came to 9 bases. Germline-derived CDR1 and CDR2 are SEHNR and FQNEAQ (reference sequence). This CDR3 is 14 amino acids long. Written as DNA, the CDR3 is TGTGCCAGCAGCCCGCAGGGTTCTGGAAACACCATATATTTT. Translating it yields CASSPQGSGNTIYF.

The rearrangement joins TRBV7-3 to TRBJ2-3; perhaps TRBD1 as D (6 bases). Per germline, CDR1 SGHTA and CDR2 FQGTGA. The CDR3 is made up of 16 amino acids. Trimming pared 5 bases from V and 0 bases from J, leaving 15 bases between. The CDR3 here is CASSPLRTASTDTQYF. The CDR3 DNA is TGTGCCAGCAGCCCCCTACGGACAGCTAGCACAGATACGCAGTATTTT.

This chain joins TRBV28 and TRBJ2-1, with a tentative D call TRBD2 (6 bases). V was trimmed by 9 bases and J by 4 bases, leaving 13 bases between them. The CDR3 runs 13 residues. Germline CDR1 and CDR2: MDHEN and SYDVKM. CDR3 bases: TGTGCCAGTACGGGAGCGGCTTACAATGAGCAGTTCTTC. This translates into CASTGAAYNEQFF.

The chain recombines TRBV27 with TRBJ2-6; D is undetermined. V gave up 5 bases and J gave up 0 bases, with 8 bases separating them. This CDR3 is built from 15 residues. Looked up from germline, CDR1 is MNHEY and CDR2 is SMNVEV (reference sequence). CDR3 in amino acids: CASSLTVSGANVLTF. CDR3 DNA sequence: TGTGCCAGCAGTCTCACAGTCTCTGGGGCCAACGTCCTGACTTTC.

The chain recombines TRBV6-5 with TRBJ2-2, with D unresolved. CDR3 length equals 15 residues. V was trimmed by 0 bases and J by 0 bases, leaving 5 bases between them. Germline CDR1 and CDR2: MNHEY and SVGAGI. The CDR3 nucleotides are TGTGCCAGCAGTTACTCGAGCCCGAACACCGGGGAGCTGTTTTTT. Amino acid sequence: CASSYSSPNTGELFF.

The CDR3, as DNA: TGTGCCAGCAGCTTAGTAGCGGGGGGGAGTATGAACACAGATACGCAGTATTTT. Residues: CASSLVAGGSMNTDTQYF. The gene calls are TRBV7-9 and TRBJ2-3, with 11 bases matching TRBD2. This CDR3 comprises 18 residues. J lost 2 bases, V lost 1 base, and 8 bases had no gene match. Germline CDR1 is SEHNR and CDR2 is FQNEAQ (reference sequence).

This sequence joins TRBV18 and TRBJ1-1; D might be TRBD1 (6 bases). With 8 bases removed from V and 0 bases from J, the gap between germline ends came to 13 bases. Looked up from germline, CDR1 is KGHSH and CDR2 is LQKENI. The CDR3 is made up of 14 amino acids. In DNA, the CDR3 is TGTGCCAGCACACGGACAGACATGAACACTGAAGCTTTCTTT. It yields the protein CASTRTDMNTEAFF.

This chain connects TRBV5-4 to TRBJ2-1; 9 bases fit TRBD2. The CDR3 covers 16 residues. CDR1 SGHNT and CDR2 YYREEE come from the germline V gene (reference sequence). Trimming took 1 base from V and 7 from J; bases not matched to a gene: 9. CDR3 sequence reads: CASSLRLGLAGNEQFF. CDR3 nucleotide sequence: TGTGCCAGCAGCTTGAGATTGGGACTAGCAGGAAATGAGCAGTTCTTC.

This chain connects TRBV5-1 to TRBJ2-1; TRBD1 aligns across 8 bases. Germline V gives CDR1 SGHRS, CDR2 YFSETQ. With 4 bases clipped from V and 6 bases from J, the junction kept 12 bases outside the gene matches. The CDR3 extends over 16 amino acids. The CDR3 is CASSSTQGAYGNEQFF. DNA of the CDR3: TGCGCCAGCAGCAGTACTCAGGGGGCTTACGGCAATGAGCAGTTCTTC.

The chain has TRBV7-9 and TRBJ2-1; the D is unclear. Looked up from germline, CDR1 is SEHNR and CDR2 is FQNEAQ (reference sequence). CDR3 length: 15 amino acids. The V end lost 4 bases, the J end lost 9 bases, and 19 bases lay between the germline ends. The CDR3 bases are TGTGCCAGCAGCTCAGCAAGTCTAGAAGATAGTGAGCAGTTCTTC. Its translation: CASSSASLEDSEQFF. The full variable domain, with the rest looked up from reference TRBV7-9 and TRBJ2-1, is DTGVSQNPRHKITKRGQNVTFRCDPISEHNRLYWYRQTLGQGPEFLTYFQNEAQLEKSRLLSDRFSAERPKGSFSTLEIQRTEQGDSAMYLCASSSASLEDSEQFFGPGTRLTVL.

Comment on this clone: This could be a read error, since a much larger clone is one nucleotide away. The chain recombines TRBV2 with TRBJ1-4, with 7 bases identical to TRBD1. Trimming took 5 bases from V and 4 from J; bases not matched to a gene: 4. CDR3 size: 14 residues. Germline CDR1 SNHLY, CDR2 FYNNEI. CDR3 residues: CASSPDRNNEKLFF. The CDR3 bases are TGTGCCAGCAGTCCGGACAGGAATAATGAAAAACTGTTTTTT.

This clone was picked up one time. The chain links TRBV19 to TRBJ2-3; D is undetermined. Germline CDR1 is LNHDA and CDR2 is SQIVND (reference sequence). V was trimmed by 0 bases and J by 3 bases, leaving 4 bases between them. The CDR3 has 13 amino acids. The CDR3 DNA sequence: TGTGCCAGTAGTATAGATCAGACAGATACGCAGTATTTT. Its protein product is CASSIDQTDTQYF.

The CDR3 spells CASSRVGTDTQYF. CDR3 nucleotide sequence: TGTGCCAGCTCACGTGTAGGCACAGATACGCAGTATTTT. The genes are TRBV18 and TRBJ2-3; D gene uncertain. Germline V CDR1 and CDR2: KGHSH, LQKENI. The V end was cut by 4 bases, the J end by 1 base, with 6 bases between. The CDR3 loop spans 13 amino acids. Full variable domain (missing parts from reference TRBV18 and TRBJ2-3): NAGVMQNPRHLVRRRGQEARLRCSPMKGHSHVYWYRQLPEEGLKFMVYLQKENIIDESGMPKERFSAEFPKEGPSILRIQQVVRGDSAAYFCASSRVGTDTQYFGPGTRLTVL.

This clone was detected only a few times. The DNA for the CDR3 is TGTGCCAGCAGTTACGGACTATTGGAGTACTTC. Its translation is CASSYGLLEYF. The chain is built from TRBV6-5 and TRBJ2-7, with D maybe TRBD2 (6 bases). The CDR3 loop spans 11 amino acids. Between the trimmed V and J ends, which lost 2 bases and 11 bases, there was a span of 10 bases. CDR1 is MNHEY and CDR2 is SVGAGI in the germline V gene.

This clone was detected once. V is TRBV15 and J is TRBJ1-5; D uncertain. CDR3 length: 13 amino acids. The V gene's germline CDR1 is LNHNV and CDR2 YYDKDF (reference sequence). The V end was cut by 1 base, the J end by 4 bases, with 5 bases between. CDR3 loop: CATSRVQNQPQHF. DNA of the CDR3: TGTGCCACCAGCAGAGTACAAAATCAGCCCCAGCATTTT.

This clone was observed a handful of times. CDR3 protein: CASSLLGARNSPLHF. In nucleotides, the CDR3 is TGTGCCAGCAGCTTATTGGGGGCGAGAAATTCACCCCTCCACTTT. The V call is TRBV7-9, the J call TRBJ1-6, with D perhaps matching TRBD1 (6 bases). Trimming took 2 bases from V and 7 from J, leaving 12 bases between them. This CDR3 contains 15 residues. Germline assignment: CDR1 SEHNR and CDR2 FQNEAQ (reference sequence).

V and J are TRBV2 and TRBJ2-2; TRBD1 matches at 8 bases. Looked up from germline, CDR1 is SNHLY and CDR2 is FYNNEI. CDR3 length equals 14 residues. Trimming removed 7 bases from V and 2 bases from J; junction bases left unmatched: 3. The CDR3 loop reads CASTQGANTGELFF. In DNA, the CDR3 is TGTGCCAGCACTCAGGGGGCTAACACCGGGGAGCTGTTTTTT.

The chain employs TRBV21-1 and TRBJ2-1; TRBD2 was called by the table and not checked on the DNA. TRBV21-1 corresponds to a pseudogene. The CDR3 length is 18 residues. CDR3 sequence: CASSATSVLAATFGEQFF. The CDR3 region has the DNA TGTGCCAGCAGCGCTACTTCAGTACTAGCGGCCACCTTCGGGGAGCAGTTCTTC.

The chain has TRBV6-4 and TRBJ1-6, with D maybe TRBD1 (6 bases). This CDR3 comprises 16 residues. Germline V gene data show CDR1 as MRHNA and CDR2 as SNTAGT. V was clipped by 3 bases and J by 4 bases, with 13 bases between them. The CDR3 protein is CASSEIGGPYNSPLHF. For the CDR3, the DNA is TGTGCCAGCAGTGAGATCGGGGGGCCTTATAATTCACCCCTCCACTTT.

The chain employs TRBV7-2 and TRBJ1-2; D might be TRBD1 (6 bases). The V gene lost 5 bases and the J gene lost 4 bases, with 14 bases spanning the gap. CDR3 size: 14 residues. Per the germline V gene, CDR1 is SGHTA and CDR2 is FQGNSA. CDR3 nucleotides: TGTGCCAGCAGCCTCCAAGGGACATTCTATGGCTACACCTTC. As protein: CASSLQGTFYGYTF. Supplemented by reference TRBV7-2 and TRBJ1-2, the full variable domain reads GAGVSQSPSNKVTEKGKDVELRCDPISGHTALYWYRQSLGQGLEFLIYFQGNSAPDKSGLPSDRFSAERTGGSVSTLTIQRTQQEDSAVYLCASSLQGTFYGYTFGSGTRLTVV.